This TCR beta chain was sequenced during a study of CD8+CD57+ T cells in acquired aplastic anemia. This clonotype was counted ten times or more. TCR beta VDJ and CDR3 were profiled, and genomic DNA was the template. TCRdb reanalysed the reads using MiXCR and keeps one entry per CDR3 protein. Among about 210,000 distinct CDR3 sequences listed, 30% to 40% were seen once. This CDR3 has 14 amino acids. J was trimmed by 6 bases and V by 4 bases; bases with no gene match: 7. Germline V lookup: CDR1 SGHTA, CDR2 FQGTGA. This receptor was identified in a human donor in good health, serving as a control. The chain uses TRBV7-3 and TRBJ2-3; 7 bases fit TRBD1. Sequenced material: sorted CD4+, CD8+, or CD8+CD57+ T cells (not recorded which) from PBMCs. The CDR3 DNA reads TGTGCCAGCAGCTCCTACAGGGGATGGGATACGCAGTATTTT. Its translation is CASSSYRGWDTQYF.